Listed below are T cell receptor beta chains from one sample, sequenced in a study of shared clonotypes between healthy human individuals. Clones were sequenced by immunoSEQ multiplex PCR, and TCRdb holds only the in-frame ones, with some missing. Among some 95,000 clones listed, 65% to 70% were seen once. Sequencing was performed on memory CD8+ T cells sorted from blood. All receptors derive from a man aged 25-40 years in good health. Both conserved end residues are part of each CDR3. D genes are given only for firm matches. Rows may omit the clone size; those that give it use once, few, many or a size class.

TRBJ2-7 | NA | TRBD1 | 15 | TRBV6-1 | CASSTGTGRMNEQYF | TGTGCCAGCAGCACCGGGACAGGGAGGATGAACGAGCAGTACTTC
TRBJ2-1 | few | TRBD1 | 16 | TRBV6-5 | CASSYSLGQGSNEQFF | TGTGCCAGCAGTTACTCCCTGGGACAGGGATCCAATGAGCAGTTCTTC
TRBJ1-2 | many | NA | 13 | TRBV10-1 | CASSGVGTYGYTF | TGCGCCAGCAGCGGCGTAGGGACGTATGGCTACACCTTC
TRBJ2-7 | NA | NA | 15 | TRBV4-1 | CASSQDRSGSYEQYF | TGCGCCAGCAGCCAAGATCGCAGTGGATCCTACGAGCAGTACTTC
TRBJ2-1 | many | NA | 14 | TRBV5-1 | CASSSGLGDNEQFF | TGCGCCAGCAGTTCCGGGCTAGGCGACAATGAGCAGTTCTTC
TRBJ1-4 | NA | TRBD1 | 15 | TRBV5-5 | CASSPGTGVGEKLFF | TGTGCCAGCAGCCCCGGGACAGGTGTTGGTGAAAAACTGTTTTTT
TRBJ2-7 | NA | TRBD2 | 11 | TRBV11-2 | CASSFGGEQYF | TGTGCCAGCAGCTTCGGGGGGGAGCAGTACTTC
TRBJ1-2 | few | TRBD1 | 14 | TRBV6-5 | CASSPGQTSYGYTF | TGTGCCAGCAGCCCGGGACAGACTTCCTATGGCTACACCTTC
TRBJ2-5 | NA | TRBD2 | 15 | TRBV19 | CASMPSGRDRETQYF | TGTGCCAGTATGCCTAGCGGACGCGATAGGGAGACCCAGTACTTC
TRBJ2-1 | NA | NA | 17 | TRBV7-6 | CASSSNRATWTSDEQFF | TGTGCCAGCAGCTCCAACAGGGCCACCTGGACGTCTGATGAGCAGTTCTTC
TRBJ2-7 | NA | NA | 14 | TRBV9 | CASSQQGGQDEQYF | TGTGCCAGCAGCCAGCAAGGGGGGCAGGACGAGCAGTACTTC
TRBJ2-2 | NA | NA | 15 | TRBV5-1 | CASSFGTPNTGELFF | TGCGCCAGCAGCTTCGGGACACCGAACACCGGGGAGCTGTTTTTT
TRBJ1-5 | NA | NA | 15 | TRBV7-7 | CASSLLGARDQPQHF | TGTGCCAGCAGCTTATTGGGGGCTCGGGATCAGCCCCAGCATTTT
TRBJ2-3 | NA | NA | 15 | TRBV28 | CASSWDKSSTDTQYF | TGTGCCAGCAGTTGGGACAAGTCTAGCACAGATACGCAGTATTTT
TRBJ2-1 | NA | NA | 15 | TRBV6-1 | CASAERGSSYNEQFF | TGTGCCAGCGCTGAACGGGGGAGCTCCTACAATGAGCAGTTCTTC
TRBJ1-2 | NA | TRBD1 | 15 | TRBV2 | CASMNYAGTGYGYTF | TGTGCCAGCATGAATTATGCCGGGACAGGCTATGGCTACACCTTC
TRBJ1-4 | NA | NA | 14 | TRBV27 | CASSPRGGLGKLFF | TGTGCCAGCAGTCCCCGGGGAGGGCTGGGGAAACTGTTTTTT
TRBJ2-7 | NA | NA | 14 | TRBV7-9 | CASSLEYRTYEQYF | TGTGCCAGCAGCTTGGAGTACAGAACCTACGAGCAGTACTTC
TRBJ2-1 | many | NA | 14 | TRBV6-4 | CASSDSLAASEQFF | TGTGCCAGCAGTGACTCGTTAGCGGCGAGTGAGCAGTTCTTC
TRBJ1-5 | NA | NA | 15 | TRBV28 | CASSLGQGVAQPQHF | TGTGCCAGCAGTTTGGGCCAGGGAGTTGCCCAGCCCCAGCATTTT
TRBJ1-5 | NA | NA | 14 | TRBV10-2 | CASSETPGNQPQHF | TGCGCCAGCAGTGAGACCCCGGGTAATCAGCCCCAGCATTTT
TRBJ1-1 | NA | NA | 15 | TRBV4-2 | CASSQKTLEYTEAFF | TGTGCCAGCAGCCAAAAGACCCTTGAGTATACTGAAGCTTTCTTT
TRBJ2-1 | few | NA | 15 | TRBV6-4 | CASSEKEGSYNEQFF | TGTGCCAGCAGTGAGAAAGAAGGCTCCTACAATGAGCAGTTCTTC
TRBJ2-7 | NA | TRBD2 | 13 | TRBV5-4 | CASSLASGSEQYF | TGTGCCAGCAGCTTGGCTAGCGGGAGCGAGCAGTACTTC
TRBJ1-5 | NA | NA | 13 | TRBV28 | CASSQGLNQPQHF | TGTGCCAGCTCACAGGGCCTCAATCAGCCCCAGCATTTT
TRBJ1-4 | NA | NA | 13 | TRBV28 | CASRRVIEEKLFF | TGTGCCAGCAGGAGGGTTATAGAAGAAAAACTGTTTTTT
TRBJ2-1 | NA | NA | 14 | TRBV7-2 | CASSDNLINNEQFF | TGTGCCAGCAGCGACAACCTTATCAACAATGAGCAGTTCTTC
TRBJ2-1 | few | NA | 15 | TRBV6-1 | CASSDGTKSYNEQFF | TGTGCCAGCAGTGACGGGACAAAATCCTACAATGAGCAGTTCTTC
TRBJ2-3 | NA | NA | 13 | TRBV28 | CAGSRPNTDTQYF | TGTGCCGGGTCTCGTCCCAACACAGATACGCAGTATTTT
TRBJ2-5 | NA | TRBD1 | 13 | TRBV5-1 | CASSFDRAETQYF | TGCGCCAGCAGCTTCGACAGGGCGGAGACCCAGTACTTC
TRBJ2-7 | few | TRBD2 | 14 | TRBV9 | CASSVRPSGIEQYF | TGTGCCAGCAGCGTACGGCCTAGCGGGATCGAGCAGTACTTC
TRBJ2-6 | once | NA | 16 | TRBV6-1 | CASSESGGTGANVLTF | TGTGCCAGCAGTGAATCAGGTGGGACTGGGGCCAACGTCCTGACTTTC
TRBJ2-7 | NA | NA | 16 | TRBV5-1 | CASSPIGVGDFYEQYF | TGCGCCAGCAGCCCGATCGGGGTAGGGGATTTCTACGAGCAGTACTTC
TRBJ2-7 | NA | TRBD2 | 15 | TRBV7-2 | CASSLVASGPYEQYF | TGTGCCAGCAGCTTAGTCGCTAGCGGGCCTTACGAGCAGTACTTC
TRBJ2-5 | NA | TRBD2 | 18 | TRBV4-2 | CASSQAGLAGGWGETQYF | TGTGCCAGCAGCCAAGCCGGACTAGCGGGAGGCTGGGGGGAGACCCAGTACTTC
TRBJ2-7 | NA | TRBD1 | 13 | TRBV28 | CASSSGQGYEQYF | TGTGCCAGCAGTTCGGGACAGGGCTACGAGCAGTACTTC
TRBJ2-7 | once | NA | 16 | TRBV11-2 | CASSFPPGQDYHEQYF | TGTGCCAGCAGCTTCCCTCCGGGGCAGGACTATCACGAGCAGTACTTC
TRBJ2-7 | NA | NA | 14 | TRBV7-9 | CASSAANRVHEQYF | TGTGCCAGCAGCGCGGCCAACAGGGTCCACGAGCAGTACTTC
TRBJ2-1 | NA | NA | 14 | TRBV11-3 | CASSLDRLRDEQFF | TGTGCCAGCAGCTTAGATCGACTGAGGGATGAGCAGTTCTTC
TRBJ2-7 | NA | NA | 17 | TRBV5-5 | CASSGRRLGDPGWEQYF | TGTGCCAGCAGCGGCCGGCGACTAGGTGATCCTGGTTGGGAGCAGTACTTC
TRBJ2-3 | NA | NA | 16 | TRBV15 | CATSTMYSGSTDTQYF | TGTGCCACCAGCACAATGTATAGCGGTAGCACAGATACGCAGTATTTT
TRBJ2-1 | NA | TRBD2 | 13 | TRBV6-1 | CASSEVSGNEQFF | TGTGCCAGCAGTGAAGTTAGCGGGAATGAGCAGTTCTTC
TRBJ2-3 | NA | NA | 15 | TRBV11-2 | CASSSIPSREDTQYF | TGTGCCAGCAGCTCCATTCCTTCGAGGGAAGATACGCAGTATTTT
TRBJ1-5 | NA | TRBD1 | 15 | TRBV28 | CASSSTGSGNQPQHF | TGTGCCAGCAGTTCGACAGGGTCGGGCAATCAGCCCCAGCATTTT
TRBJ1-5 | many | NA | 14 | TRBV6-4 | CASSEGISNQPQHF | TGTGCCAGCAGTGAGGGGATAAGCAATCAGCCCCAGCATTTT
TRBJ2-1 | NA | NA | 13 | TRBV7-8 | CASSLARGNEQFF | TGTGCCAGCAGCTTAGCCCGGGGGAATGAGCAGTTCTTC
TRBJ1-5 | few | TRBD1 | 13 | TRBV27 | CASSSDRVQPQHF | TGTGCCAGCAGCTCTGACAGGGTCCAGCCCCAGCATTTT
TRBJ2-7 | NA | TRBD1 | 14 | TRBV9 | CASSVGGQGYEQYF | TGTGCCAGCAGCGTAGGCGGACAGGGTTACGAGCAGTACTTC
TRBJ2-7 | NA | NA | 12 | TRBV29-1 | CSVAESSYEQYF | TGCAGTGTAGCGGAGAGCTCCTACGAGCAGTACTTC
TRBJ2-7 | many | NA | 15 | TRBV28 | CASALDGERSYEQYF | TGTGCCAGCGCCTTGGACGGGGAACGCTCCTACGAGCAGTACTTC
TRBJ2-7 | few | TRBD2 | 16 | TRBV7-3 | CASSSTGTSAVHEQYF | TGTGCCAGCAGCTCTACCGGGACTAGCGCCGTTCACGAGCAGTACTTC
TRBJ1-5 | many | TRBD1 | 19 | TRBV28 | CASRLTRFDRGNQDQPQHF | TGTGCCAGCAGGCTTACTCGCTTCGACAGGGGGAACCAAGATCAGCCCCAGCATTTT
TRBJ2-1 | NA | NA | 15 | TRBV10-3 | CASSLGIVSYNEQFF | TGTGCCAGCAGTCTTGGCATCGTCTCCTACAATGAGCAGTTCTTC
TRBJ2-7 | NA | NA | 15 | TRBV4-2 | CASSQDQSAGYEQYF | TGTGCCAGCAGCCAAGATCAAAGTGCGGGGTACGAGCAGTACTTC
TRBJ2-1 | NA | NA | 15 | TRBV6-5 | CASSNEGRDYNEQFF | TGTGCCAGCAGTAACGAGGGCCGGGACTACAATGAGCAGTTCTTC
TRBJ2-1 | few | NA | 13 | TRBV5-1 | CASSSDSYNEQFF | TGCGCCAGCAGTTCGGACTCCTACAATGAGCAGTTCTTC
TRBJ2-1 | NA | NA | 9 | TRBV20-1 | CSAGHEQFF | TGCAGTGCTGGCCATGAGCAGTTCTTC
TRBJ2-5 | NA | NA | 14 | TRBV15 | CATSRARGRETQYF | TGTGCCACCAGCAGAGCAAGGGGCAGGGAGACCCAGTACTTC
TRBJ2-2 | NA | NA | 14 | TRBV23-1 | CASSQSSGTGELFF | TGCGCCAGCAGTCAATCCTCGGGAACCGGGGAGCTGTTTTTT
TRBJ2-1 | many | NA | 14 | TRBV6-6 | CASTLGSSYNEQFF | TGTGCCAGCACCCTGGGTAGCAGCTACAATGAGCAGTTCTTC